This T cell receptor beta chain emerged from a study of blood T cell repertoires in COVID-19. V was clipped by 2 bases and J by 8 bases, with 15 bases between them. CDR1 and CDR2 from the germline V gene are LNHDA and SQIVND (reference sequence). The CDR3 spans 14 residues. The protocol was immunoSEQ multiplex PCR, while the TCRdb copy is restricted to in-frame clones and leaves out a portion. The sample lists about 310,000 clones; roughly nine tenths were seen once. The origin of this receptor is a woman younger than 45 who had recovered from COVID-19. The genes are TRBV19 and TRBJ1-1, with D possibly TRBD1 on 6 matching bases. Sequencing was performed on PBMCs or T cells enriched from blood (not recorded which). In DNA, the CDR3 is TGTGCCAGTAGTATAAATGGGGGACAAATCGAAGCTTTCTTT. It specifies CASSINGGQIEAFF.